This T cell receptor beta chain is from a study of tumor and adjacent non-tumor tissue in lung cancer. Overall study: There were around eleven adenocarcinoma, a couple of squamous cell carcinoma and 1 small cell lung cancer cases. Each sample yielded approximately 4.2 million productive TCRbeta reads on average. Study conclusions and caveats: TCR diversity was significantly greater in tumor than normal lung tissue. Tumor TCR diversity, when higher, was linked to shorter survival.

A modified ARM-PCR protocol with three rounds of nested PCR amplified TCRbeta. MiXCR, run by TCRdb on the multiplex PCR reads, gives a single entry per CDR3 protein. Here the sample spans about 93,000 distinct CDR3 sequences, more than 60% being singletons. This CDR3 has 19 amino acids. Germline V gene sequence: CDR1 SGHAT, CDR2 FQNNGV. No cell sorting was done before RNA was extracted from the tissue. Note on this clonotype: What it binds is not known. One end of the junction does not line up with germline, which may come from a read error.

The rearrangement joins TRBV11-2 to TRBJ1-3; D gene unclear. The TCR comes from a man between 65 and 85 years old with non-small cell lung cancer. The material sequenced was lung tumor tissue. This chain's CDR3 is CTSSYSPAGRRASGNIIYF. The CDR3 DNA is TGTACCAGCAGCTACTCCCCAGCAGGTCGGCGGGCCTCTGGAAACATCATATATTTT.